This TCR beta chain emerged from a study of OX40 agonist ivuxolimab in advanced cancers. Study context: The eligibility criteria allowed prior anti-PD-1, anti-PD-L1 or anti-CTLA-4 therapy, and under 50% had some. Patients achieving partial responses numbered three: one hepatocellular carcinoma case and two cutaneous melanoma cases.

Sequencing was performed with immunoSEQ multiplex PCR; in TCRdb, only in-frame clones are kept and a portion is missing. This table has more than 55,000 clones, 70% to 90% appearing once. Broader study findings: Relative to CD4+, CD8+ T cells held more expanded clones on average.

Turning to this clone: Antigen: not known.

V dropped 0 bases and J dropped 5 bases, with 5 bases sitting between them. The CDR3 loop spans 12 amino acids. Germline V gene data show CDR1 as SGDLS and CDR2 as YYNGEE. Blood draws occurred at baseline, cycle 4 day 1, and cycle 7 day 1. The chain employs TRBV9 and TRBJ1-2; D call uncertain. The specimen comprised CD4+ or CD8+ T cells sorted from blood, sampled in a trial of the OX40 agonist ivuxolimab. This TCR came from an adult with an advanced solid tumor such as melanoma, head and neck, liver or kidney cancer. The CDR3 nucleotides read TGTGCCAGCAGCGTAGAAGGATATGGCTACACCTTC. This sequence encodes CASSVEGYGYTF.